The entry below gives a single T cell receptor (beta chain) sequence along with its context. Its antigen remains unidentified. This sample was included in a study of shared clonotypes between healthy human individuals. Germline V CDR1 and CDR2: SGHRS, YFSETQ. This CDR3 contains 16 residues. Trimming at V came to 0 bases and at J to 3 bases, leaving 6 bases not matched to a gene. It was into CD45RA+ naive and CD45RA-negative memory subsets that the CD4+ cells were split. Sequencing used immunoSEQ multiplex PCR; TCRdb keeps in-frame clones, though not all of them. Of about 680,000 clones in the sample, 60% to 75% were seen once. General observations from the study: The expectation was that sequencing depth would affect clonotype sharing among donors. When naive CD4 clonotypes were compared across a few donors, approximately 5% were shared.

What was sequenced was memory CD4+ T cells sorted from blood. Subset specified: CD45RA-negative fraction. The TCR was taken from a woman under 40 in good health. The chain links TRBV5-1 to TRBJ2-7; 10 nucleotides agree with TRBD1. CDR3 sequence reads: CASSLAPGQGSYEQYF. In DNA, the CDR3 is TGCGCCAGCAGCTTGGCCCCGGGACAGGGGAGCTACGAGCAGTACTTC.